This is a list of T cell receptor beta chains from one sample in a study of long-term antiretroviral therapy in people with HIV. Assay used: immunoSEQ multiplex PCR; TCRdb lists only in-frame clones, some missing. The table includes roughly 20,000 clones, 80% detected once. Sequences were derived from unsorted PBMCs, sampled 0.2 years after starting antiretroviral therapy. These receptors came from a woman aged 40 to 50 with HIV. The CDR3 runs from the conserved cysteine through the conserved F or W.

TRBV19	TRBJ2-1	CASSPDRGSYNEQFF
TRBV5-1	TRBJ1-2	CASSPQINYGYTF
TRBV14	TRBJ1-3	CASSQDYTIYF
TRBV14	TRBJ1-4	CASSRLEGEKLFF
TRBV7-2	TRBJ1-1	CASSLVPENTEAFF
TRBV6-1	TRBJ1-5	CASSEEGARVGQPQHF
TRBV10-3	TRBJ1-1	CAIRGAGEVTEAFF
TRBV18	TRBJ2-5	CASSPPEASGKETQYF
TRBV5-4	TRBJ1-2	CASSLVNEPYGYTF
TRBV14	TRBJ2-7	CASSQVGTEFYEQYF
TRBV5-6	TRBJ2-5	CASSWGLAGGGETQYF
TRBV19	TRBJ2-7	CASSDSPFNRAEQYF
TRBV5-6	TRBJ2-5	CASSWESQETQYF
TRBV6-5	TRBJ1-4	CASSASNWEKLFF
TRBV11-2	TRBJ2-1	CASSFPGQGNNEQFF
TRBV2	TRBJ1-2	CASSEVGGNYGYTF
TRBV27	TRBJ2-7	CASRGLGAGDEQYF
TRBV14	TRBJ2-7	CASSQEIGLGGEQYF
TRBV30	TRBJ2-5	CAWRPSDRETQYF
TRBV5-1	TRBJ1-1	CASGTGTEAFF
TRBV28	TRBJ1-2	CASSRQTNYGYTF
TRBV30	TRBJ1-4	CAWTKGSEKLFF
TRBV14	TRBJ1-2	CASSLRTGAGGYTF
TRBV5-1	TRBJ1-5	CASSPGTGVNQPQHF
TRBV2	TRBJ2-7	CAIPGQFSYEQYF
TRBV6-5	TRBJ2-6	CASRMAGANVLTF
TRBV4-1	TRBJ1-5	CASSQGTGQGNQPQHF
TRBV5-6	TRBJ1-4	CASSLLPGDEKLFF
TRBV2	TRBJ1-2	CASSVTVGNGYTF
TRBV5-4	TRBJ2-2	CASSLAWSDTGELFF
TRBV30	-	CAWSVGAGYEQYF
TRBV27	TRBJ1-3	CASSNNGFFSGNTIYF
TRBV27	TRBJ2-1	CASSLRRGGNEQFF
TRBV7-9	TRBJ1-5	CASSLGVGQPQHF
TRBV27	TRBJ1-2	CASSPGGQNYGYTF
TRBV15	TRBJ2-7	CATSRFLLAGGSYEQYF
TRBV5-6	TRBJ1-2	CASSPGTTVYGYTF
TRBV13	TRBJ2-7	CASSYGTSGGIHYEQYF
TRBV11-3	TRBJ2-7	CASRGEGYEQYF
TRBV11-2	TRBJ2-7	CASSLSLVGEQYF